These 3 T cell receptor beta chains were all obtained from the same sample, sequenced in a study of cytomegalovirus exposure and HLA in healthy donors. The study ran its PCR with 60 Vbeta and 13 Jbeta primers. Profiled with immunoSEQ multiplex PCR; TCRdb holds only in-frame clones, not every one. The sample lists around 96,000 clones, 80% occurring once. Sequencing was done on a sample of PBMCs. Every receptor here comes from a man aged 18 to 30 in good health and CMV-seronegative.

The V and J genes are TRBV10-2 and TRBJ1-1; no clear D. CDR3 size: 13 residues. Deletions cut 8 bases from V and 4 bases from J, with 14 bases between. Germline assignment: CDR1 WSHSY and CDR2 SAAADI. The CDR3 nucleotides read TGCGCCAGCCAAGTCGGGGAGTTCACTGAAGCTTTCTTT. This translates into CASQVGEFTEAFF.

CDR3 nucleotides: TGCGCCAGCAGCTTGGGAGGAGGGGTTGCTAATGAAAAACTGTTTTTT. Translating it yields CASSLGGGVANEKLFF. This chain joins TRBV5-1 and TRBJ1-4, with a possible D match to TRBD1 (5 bases). CDR1 and CDR2 (germline): SGHRS, YFSETQ. Between the trimmed V and J ends, which lost 0 bases and 3 bases, there was a span of 12 bases. The CDR3 covers 16 residues. Using reference TRBV5-1 and TRBJ1-4 for the parts outside the CDR3, the full variable domain is KAGVTQTPRYLIKTRGQQVTLSCSPISGHRSVSWYQQTPGQGLQFLFEYFSETQRNKGNFPGRFSGRQFSNSRSEMNVSTLELGDSALYLCASSLGGGVANEKLFFGSGTQLSVL.

J is TRBJ2-7 and V is TRBV2, with TRBD2 matching over 9 bases. Trimming took 1 base from V and 2 from J; bases not matched to a gene: 3. Per germline, CDR1 SNHLY and CDR2 FYNNEI. The CDR3 covers 15 residues. This CDR3 reads CASSEEGLAAYEQYF. Here the CDR3 DNA reads TGTGCCAGCAGTGAAGAGGGACTAGCCGCCTACGAGCAGTACTTC.